Shown below are 7 T cell receptor beta chains from a single sample sequenced in a study of blood T cell repertoires in COVID-19. The protocol was immunoSEQ multiplex PCR, while the TCRdb copy is restricted to in-frame clones and leaves out a portion. The data show over 130,000 clones, more than 65% seen once. Sample: peripheral blood. The origin of the receptors is a woman aged 55-70 years with acute or convalescent COVID-19.

The chain links TRBV28 to TRBJ2-5; 9 nucleotides line up with TRBD1. The CDR3 is 22 residues long. Losses at the gene ends were 6 bases for V and 2 bases for J; bases not matched to a gene: 28. Germline V gene lookup returns CDR1 MDHEN and CDR2 SYDVKM. The CDR3 is CASRHPPARDRASRVQQETQYF. CDR3 nucleotides: TGTGCCAGCAGACATCCGCCCGCTCGGGACAGGGCTTCCCGAGTCCAGCAAGAGACCCAGTACTTC.

V and J are TRBV3-1 (or the pseudogene TRBV3-2) and TRBJ2-1; 8 nucleotides align to TRBD2. The CDR3 extends over 15 amino acids. Looked up from germline, CDR1 is LGHDT and CDR2 is YNNKEL (reference sequence). The trim removed 4 bases at V and 2 bases at J, leaving 4 bases unmatched. CDR3 coding DNA: TGTGCCAGCAGCCTCCAGCGGGAGACCTACAATGAGCAGTTCTTC. Translation gives CASSLQRETYNEQFF.

The chain couples TRBV6-5 to TRBJ2-7; D call uncertain. The length of the CDR3 is 13 residues. Germline CDR1 and CDR2: MNHEY and SVGAGI. V was clipped by 6 bases and J by 0 bases, with 9 bases between them. The CDR3 reads CASSGGPSYEQYF. For the CDR3, the DNA is TGTGCCAGCAGCGGCGGCCCCTCCTACGAGCAGTACTTC.

The count of this clone is one. V is TRBV5-1 and J is TRBJ2-5, with D perhaps TRBD1 (6 bases). V lost 4 bases and J lost 7, with 17 bases in between. The CDR3 length is 14 residues. CDR1 and CDR2 from the germline V gene are SGHRS and YFSETQ. In DNA, the CDR3 is TGCGCCAGCAGCCTAGGGACACCCGGCGGGACCCAGTACTTC. As protein: CASSLGTPGGTQYF.

The J gene is TRBJ2-1, the V gene TRBV28; no reliable D call. The length of the CDR3 is 11 residues. The V end lost 3 bases, the J end lost 9 bases, and 6 bases lay between the germline ends. In germline, CDR1 is MDHEN, CDR2 SYDVKM. The CDR3 nucleotides read TGTGCCAGCAGTTTTAGCACTGAGCAGTTCTTC. This gives the protein CASSFSTEQFF.

The V gene is TRBV5-1, the J gene TRBJ2-6; D unresolved. Between the trimmed V and J ends, which lost 0 bases and 2 bases, there was a span of 9 bases. The germline V gene encodes CDR1 SGHRS and CDR2 YFSETQ. The CDR3 runs to 16 residues. The CDR3 here is CASSLASVPGANVLTF. The CDR3 region has the DNA TGCGCCAGCAGCTTGGCGTCGGTGCCTGGGGCCAACGTCCTGACTTTC.

The chain is built from TRBV19 and TRBJ1-6, with D possibly being TRBD1 (6 bases). V gave up 4 bases and J gave up 4 bases, with 17 bases separating them. CDR3 length: 17 amino acids. Germline CDR1 LNHDA, CDR2 SQIVND (reference sequence). The CDR3 bases are TGTGCCAGTAGTACCCAGGGGTCTTTTGGATATAATTCACCCCTCCACTTT. Encoded protein: CASSTQGSFGYNSPLHF. Complete variable domain (other parts from reference TRBV19 and TRBJ1-6): DGGITQSPKYLFRKEGQNVTLSCEQNLNHDAMYWYRQDPGQGLRLIYYSQIVNDFQKGDIAEGYSVSREKKESFPLTVTSAQKNPTAFYLCASSTQGSFGYNSPLHFGNGTRLTVT.